These 26 T cell receptor beta chains originate from one sample sequenced in a study of T cell repertoires in ileal Crohn's disease. Assay used: immunoSEQ multiplex PCR; TCRdb lists only in-frame clones, some missing. The sample records about 1,200 clones, just under 85% being singletons. Specified time point: neoterminal ileum biopsy at postoperative endoscopy, about 6 months after surgery. The sample was ileal tissue. Receptor source: an adult with Crohn's disease.

This chain uses TRBV4-2 with TRBJ2-1; 9 nucleotides match TRBD1. The CDR3 has 16 amino acids. J gave up 7 bases and V 1 base, and 8 bases lay outside the gene matches. CDR1 is LGHNA and CDR2 is YNFKEQ in the germline V gene. CDR3 nucleotide sequence: TGTGCCAGCAGCCAAGGCGAGGTTGGACAGGGGAATGAGCAGTTCTTC. Protein product: CASSQGEVGQGNEQFF.

The genes are TRBV5-4 and TRBJ1-2; TRBD1 matches 11 bases. V shed 4 bases, J shed 8 bases, and the junction held 10 bases outside the gene matches. Germline CDR1 and CDR2: SGHNT and YYREEE (reference sequence). The CDR3 runs 15 residues. DNA of the CDR3: TGTGCCAGCAGCGAAGGGACAGGGGGTATCAAAGGCTACACCTTC. It encodes CASSEGTGGIKGYTF.

The chain links TRBV5-1 to TRBJ1-2; D perhaps matches TRBD1 (6 bases). The CDR3 loop spans 13 amino acids. Germline CDR1 is SGHRS and CDR2 is YFSETQ. V was shortened by 1 base and J by 6 bases, with 10 bases between the two germline ends. The CDR3 spells CASSLLQGHGYTF. DNA of the CDR3: TGCGCCAGCAGCTTGTTACAGGGCCATGGCTACACCTTC.

The genes are TRBV5-1 and TRBJ1-2, with D unclear. V lost 4 bases and J 1 base, leaving 14 bases between the germline ends. There are 15 residues in the CDR3. Germline V lookup: CDR1 SGHRS, CDR2 YFSETQ. The CDR3: CASSPDNPRNYGYTF. DNA for the CDR3: TGCGCCAGCAGCCCAGACAACCCCCGTAACTATGGCTACACCTTC.

The chain employs TRBV5-1 and TRBJ1-2; 7 bases are a match to TRBD1. CDR3 size: 13 residues. Germline V CDR1 and CDR2: SGHRS, YFSETQ. Trimming at V came to 4 bases and at J to 5 bases, leaving 5 bases not matched to a gene. The CDR3 bases are TGCGCCAGCAGCATAGACAGGGAATATGGCTACACCTTC. Protein product: CASSIDREYGYTF.

This chain connects TRBV14 to TRBJ2-7, with a tentative D call TRBD2 (5 bases). With 5 bases removed from V and 5 bases from J, the gap between germline ends came to 16 bases. The CDR3 runs to 14 residues. Germline V gene sequence: CDR1 SGHDN, CDR2 FVKESK. CDR3 protein: CASSGRRAPDEQYF. The CDR3 DNA reads as TGTGCCAGCAGCGGGCGGCGGGCGCCTGACGAGCAGTACTTC.

A single count supports this clone. The chain's CDR3 is CSVALVLNYGYTF. CDR3 nucleotides: TGCAGCGTTGCTTTGGTACTCAACTATGGCTACACCTTC. This sequence joins TRBV29-1 and TRBJ1-2; D is unresolved. Germline CDR1 is SQVTM and CDR2 is ANQGSEA. Trimming stripped 4 bases from V and 2 bases from J, with 11 bases between. The CDR3 contains 13 residues.

The genes are TRBV4-3 and TRBJ1-2, with TRBD1 matching over 8 bases. The germline V gene encodes CDR1 LGHNA and CDR2 YSLEER. Trimming cost V 0 bases and J 4 bases; bases outside gene matches: 13. This CDR3 region has 18 residues. CDR3 nucleotide sequence: TGCGCCAGCAGCCAAGATCTTGGACAGGGTGAAGTTCGCTATGGCTACACCTTC. The encoded protein is CASSQDLGQGEVRYGYTF.

The DNA for the CDR3 is TGTGCCAGCACCCGCCCCGACAGGACCGACTACAATGAGCAGTTCTTC. Its translation: CASTRPDRTDYNEQFF. The gene calls are TRBV6-6 and TRBJ2-1, with a tentative D call TRBD1 (6 bases). The CDR3 is 16 amino acids. CDR1 and CDR2 from the germline V gene are MNHNY and SVGAGI (reference sequence). Trimming shortened V by 7 bases and J by 3 bases, and 19 bases separated the two germline ends.

The chain uses TRBV5-4 and TRBJ1-2, with TRBD1 matching over 8 bases. The CDR3 extends over 14 amino acids. J was trimmed by 3 bases and V by 4 bases; bases with no gene match: 5. Germline assignment: CDR1 SGHNT and CDR2 YYREEE (reference sequence). CDR3 in DNA: TGTGCCAGCAGCAGCCCGACAGGGGACTATGGCTACACCTTC. The encoded protein is CASSSPTGDYGYTF. The complete variable domain, with remaining parts taken from reference TRBV5-4 and TRBJ1-2, reads ETGVTQSPTHLIKTRGQQVTLRCSSQSGHNTVSWYQQALGQGPQFIFQYYREEENGRGNFPPRFSGLQFPNYSSELNVNALELDDSALYLCASSSPTGDYGYTFGSGTRLTVV.

This chain joins TRBV7-8 and TRBJ2-7; 9 nucleotides line up with TRBD1. The CDR3 sequence is 16 residues long. The junction had 10 bases not matched to a gene; V was cut back by 7 bases and J by 0 bases. From germline, CDR1 is SGHVS and CDR2 FQNEAQ. The CDR3 is CASIRQGVSSSYEQYF. The DNA for the CDR3 is TGTGCCAGCATTAGACAGGGGGTTTCGAGCTCCTACGAGCAGTACTTC. The variable domain in full, with the rest retrieved from reference TRBV7-8 and TRBJ2-7, is GAGVSQSPRYKVAKRGQDVALRCDPISGHVSLFWYQQALGQGPEFLTYFQNEAQLDKSGLPSDRFFAERPEGSVSTLKIQRTQQEDSAVYLCASIRQGVSSSYEQYFGPGTRLTVT.

The chain carries TRBV19 and TRBJ1-5; possible D gene TRBD1, 6 bases. Germline assignment: CDR1 LNHDA and CDR2 SQIVND (reference sequence). The V end was cut by 0 bases, the J end by 2 bases, with 20 bases between. This CDR3 is built from 19 residues. The CDR3 loop reads CASSIDSFTGYQGNQPQHF. The CDR3 DNA sequence: TGTGCCAGTAGTATAGATAGCTTTACAGGGTATCAGGGCAATCAGCCCCAGCATTTT. Based on the CDR3 plus reference TRBV19 and TRBJ1-5, the full variable domain is DGGITQSPKYLFRKEGQNVTLSCEQNLNHDAMYWYRQDPGQGLRLIYYSQIVNDFQKGDIAEGYSVSREKKESFPLTVTSAQKNPTAFYLCASSIDSFTGYQGNQPQHFGDGTRLSIL.

The chain combines TRBV6-5 with TRBJ1-1, with a possible D match to TRBD1 (6 bases). The CDR3 length is 12 residues. Trimming removed 7 bases from V and 3 bases from J, with 9 bases in between. From germline, CDR1 is MNHEY and CDR2 SVGAGI. CDR3 DNA sequence: TGTGCCAGCACTACAGGGTACACTGAAGCTTTCTTT. This translates into CASTTGYTEAFF.

This chain joins TRBV28 and TRBJ2-7; 7 bases agree with TRBD2. CDR1 and CDR2 (germline): MDHEN, SYDVKM. The CDR3 contains 13 residues. With 9 bases clipped from V and 5 bases from J, the junction kept 10 bases outside the gene matches. The CDR3 reads CASWSTSAHEQYF. The CDR3 DNA reads TGTGCCAGTTGGTCAACTAGCGCTCACGAGCAGTACTTC.

The gene calls are TRBV19 and TRBJ2-1; D ambiguous. V lost 2 bases and J 2 bases, leaving 16 bases between the germline ends. CDR3 length: 17 amino acids. Germline V CDR1 and CDR2: LNHDA, SQIVND (reference sequence). The CDR3 bases are TGTGCCAGTAGTATAACGGTCCCGGCGGAGACCTACAATGAGCAGTTCTTC. Its translation is CASSITVPAETYNEQFF.

This rearrangement joins TRBV15 to TRBJ1-2; D perhaps matches TRBD1 (6 bases). V was cut by 2 bases and J by 8 bases, with 24 bases left in between. The length of the CDR3 is 17 residues. CDR1 is LNHNV, CDR2 YYDKDF, per germline (reference sequence). The DNA of the CDR3 is TGTGCCACCAGCAGACAACCCCCAGGGGACGGGTTCTTAGGCTACACCTTC. It yields the protein CATSRQPPGDGFLGYTF. The complete variable domain, with remaining parts taken from reference TRBV15 and TRBJ1-2, reads DAMVIQNPRYQVTQFGKPVTLSCSQTLNHNVMYWYQQKSSQAPKLLFHYYDKDFNNEADTPDNFQSRRPNTSFCFLDIRSPGLGDTAMYLCATSRQPPGDGFLGYTFGSGTRLTVV.

J is TRBJ2-2 and V is TRBV29-1; D ambiguous. Germline CDR1 is SQVTM and CDR2 is ANQGSEA. V was cut by 8 bases and J by 6 bases, with 16 bases left in between. The CDR3 covers 13 residues. Here the CDR3 DNA reads TGCAGCACCTCGGTCGGCGGTTCCGGGGAGCTGTTTTTT. Amino acid sequence: CSTSVGGSGELFF.

This clone was counted a few times. J is TRBJ2-3 and V is TRBV5-6; D uncertain. The CDR3 loop spans 11 amino acids. V was clipped by 0 bases and J by 8 bases, with 4 bases between them. Germline CDR1 SGHDT, CDR2 YYEEEE. The CDR3 bases are TGTGCCAGCAGCTTGGGCGTTACGCAGTATTTT. Its translation is CASSLGVTQYF.

This clone showed up just a few times. The gene calls are TRBV10-1 and TRBJ2-1, with D possibly matching TRBD2 (6 bases). Germline CDR1 WNHNN, CDR2 SYGVQD (reference sequence). V was cut by 5 bases and J by 0 bases, with 11 bases left in between. The CDR3 loop spans 15 amino acids. DNA for the CDR3: TGCGCCAGCAGTAGGGACTTGAGCTCCTACAATGAGCAGTTCTTC. Encoded protein: CASSRDLSSYNEQFF.

The chain links TRBV7-3 to TRBJ2-5; TRBD2 is a possible D gene (5 bases). Per the germline V gene, CDR1 is SGHTA and CDR2 is FQGTGA. CDR3 length: 14 amino acids. V was cut by 0 bases and J by 3 bases, with 8 bases left in between. CDR3 sequence reads: CASSLTSGKETQYF. In DNA, the CDR3 is TGTGCCAGCAGCTTAACTTCGGGAAAAGAGACCCAGTACTTC.

The rearrangement joins TRBV7-2 to TRBJ2-1; 8 bases align to TRBD1. Per the germline V gene, CDR1 is SGHTA and CDR2 is FQGNSA. Trimming cost V 2 bases and J 4 bases; bases outside gene matches: 4. The CDR3 runs 15 residues. The DNA for the CDR3 is TGTGCCAGCAGCTTAACGGGACAGGTATACAATGAGCAGTTCTTC. As protein: CASSLTGQVYNEQFF.

The chain carries TRBV7-2 and TRBJ2-1, with 11 bases lining up with TRBD1. The CDR3 length is 15 residues. CDR1 is SGHTA and CDR2 is FQGNSA in the germline V gene. J lost 15 bases, V lost 8 bases, and 18 bases had no gene match. CDR3 nucleotides: TGTGCCAGCTCCGTGAGGACAGGGGGCAAGCTACTACCGTTCTTC. Residues: CASSVRTGGKLLPFF.

The chain uses TRBV7-3 and TRBJ2-6; no clear D. The CDR3 spans 18 residues. Germline V CDR1 and CDR2: SGHTA, FQGTGA. The V end lost 2 bases, the J end lost 0 bases, and 14 bases lay between the germline ends. CDR3 nucleotides: TGTGCCAGCAGCTTAGAGGCAAGCTCTTTCTCTGGGGCCAACGTCCTGACTTTC. Its translation: CASSLEASSFSGANVLTF.

V gene TRBV2 combines with J gene TRBJ2-1, with 9 bases fitting TRBD1. Trimming at V came to 6 bases and at J to 5 bases, leaving 2 bases not matched to a gene. The CDR3 sequence is 13 residues long. Germline loops: CDR1 SNHLY, CDR2 FYNNEI. The CDR3 DNA sequence: TGTGCCAGCAGGACAGGGGGAAACAATGAGCAGTTCTTC. This gives the protein CASRTGGNNEQFF.

This clone showed up just once. The V gene is TRBV27, the J gene TRBJ1-4; D is possibly TRBD1 (6 bases). The CDR3 contains 14 residues. Per germline, CDR1 MNHEY and CDR2 SMNVEV (reference sequence). The V end was cut by 3 bases, the J end by 8 bases, with 13 bases between. The CDR3: CASSFGGRGEKLFF. In DNA, the CDR3 is TGTGCCAGCAGTTTCGGGGGGCGGGGAGAAAAACTGTTTTTT.

The V call is TRBV11-2, the J call TRBJ2-5, with a tentative D call TRBD2 (6 bases). Germline CDR1 is SGHAT and CDR2 is FQNNGV. Between the trimmed V and J ends, which lost 4 bases and 4 bases, there was a span of 19 bases. This CDR3 has 16 residues. The CDR3 region is CASSSGVGSLGETQYF. The CDR3 region has the DNA TGTGCCAGCAGCTCGGGGGTGGGTAGCTTAGGAGAGACCCAGTACTTC.